The 5 T cell receptor beta chains reported below all come from one sample, sequenced in a study of Ad26.COV2.S vaccination and SARS-CoV-2 variants. As to treatment: around 19 received Ad26.COV2.S at low or high dose, single or two shots; roughly five received placebo; per-sample allocation not given. The investigators took samples on day 63 after the first vaccine or placebo injection. Method: immunoSEQ multiplex PCR; TCRdb's copy keeps in-frame clones and lacks some. The data hold about 400,000 clones, with 89% observed a single time. The specimen comprised peripheral blood, sampled in a trial of Ad26.COV2.S vaccine versus placebo. The receptors were sampled from a person between 18 and 65 years old who received the Ad26.COV2.S COVID-19 vaccine or a placebo.

The chain has TRBV12-5 and TRBJ2-1; D not resolved. The CDR3 consists of 16 residues. Looked up from germline, CDR1 is LGHNT and CDR2 is FRNRAP. Trimming removed 1 base from V and 1 base from J, with 11 bases in between. The CDR3 DNA follows: TGTGCTAGTGGTTTGGGGACCGCACTTTCCTACAATGAGCAGTTCTTC. Residues: CASGLGTALSYNEQFF.

The V and J genes are TRBV5-4 and TRBJ2-2; 8 bases are shared with TRBD2. The CDR3 covers 16 residues. Losses at the gene ends were 3 bases for V and 1 base for J; bases not matched to a gene: 5. Germline loops: CDR1 SGHNT, CDR2 YYREEE (reference sequence). The chain's CDR3 is CASSSTSGRNTGELFF. In DNA form, the CDR3 reads TGTGCCAGCAGCTCAACTAGCGGAAGGAACACCGGGGAGCTGTTTTTT.

This clone occurred once. This chain joins TRBV5-1 and TRBJ2-7; D is ambiguous. The CDR3 contains 14 residues. V shed 1 base and J shed 1 base, with 9 bases lying between them. CDR1 and CDR2 (germline): SGHRS, YFSETQ. DNA for the CDR3: TGCGCCAGCAGCTTGATAACCGATTCCTACGAGCAGTACTTC. Translated, it gives CASSLITDSYEQYF.

The table lists this clone with a few counts. J is TRBJ1-2 and V is TRBV27, with 7 bases lining up with TRBD1. The V gene end was trimmed by 5 bases and the J gene end by 5 bases; junction bases not matched to a gene: 5. Germline-derived CDR1 and CDR2 are MNHEY and SMNVEV (reference sequence). CDR3 length equals 13 residues. The CDR3 DNA reads TGTGCCAGCAGTCGGGACAGTCCTTATGGCTACACCTTC. It translates to CASSRDSPYGYTF.

The genes are TRBV2 and TRBJ1-2, with D perhaps matching TRBD1 (6 bases). Germline V gene data show CDR1 as SNHLY and CDR2 as FYNNEI. CDR3 length: 13 residues. V was trimmed by 7 bases and J by 5 bases, leaving 14 bases between them. CDR3 DNA: TGTGCCAGCATGGGGGATGGACAGTATGGCTACACCTTC. This gives the protein CASMGDGQYGYTF.